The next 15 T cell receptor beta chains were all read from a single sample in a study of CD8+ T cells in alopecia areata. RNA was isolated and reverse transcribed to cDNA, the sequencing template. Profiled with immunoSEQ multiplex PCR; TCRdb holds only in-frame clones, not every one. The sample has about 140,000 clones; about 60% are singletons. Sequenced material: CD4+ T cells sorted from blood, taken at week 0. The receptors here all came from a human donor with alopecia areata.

CDR3 loop: CASTRDRVDYTF. For the CDR3, the DNA is TGTGCCAGCACCCGGGACAGGGTTGACTACACCTTC. The chain employs TRBV27 and TRBJ1-2; TRBD1 aligns across 9 bases. CDR3 length equals 12 residues. The V gene end was trimmed by 7 bases and the J gene end by 10 bases; junction bases not matched to a gene: 7. Germline-derived CDR1 and CDR2 are MNHEY and SMNVEV (reference sequence).

CDR3 region: CASSLDLRSYGYTF. The CDR3 nucleotides read TGTGCCAGCAGCTTAGATCTTCGGAGCTATGGCTACACCTTC. V is TRBV11-2 and J is TRBJ1-2, with unresolved D. In germline, CDR1 is SGHAT, CDR2 FQNNGV. This CDR3 is 14 amino acids long. V was clipped by 0 bases and J by 4 bases, with 9 bases between them.

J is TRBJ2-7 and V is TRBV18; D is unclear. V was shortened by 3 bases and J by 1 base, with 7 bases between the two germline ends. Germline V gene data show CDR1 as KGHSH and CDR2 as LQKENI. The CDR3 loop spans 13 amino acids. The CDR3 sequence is CASSPSQSYEQYF. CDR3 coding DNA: TGTGCCAGCTCACCCTCACAATCCTACGAGCAGTACTTC.

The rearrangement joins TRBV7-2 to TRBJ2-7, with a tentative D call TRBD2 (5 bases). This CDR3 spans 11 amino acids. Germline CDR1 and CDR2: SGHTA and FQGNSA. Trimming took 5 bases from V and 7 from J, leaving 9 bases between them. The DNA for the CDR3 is TGTGCCAGCAGCGCAACGGGGGAGCAGTACTTC. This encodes CASSATGEQYF.

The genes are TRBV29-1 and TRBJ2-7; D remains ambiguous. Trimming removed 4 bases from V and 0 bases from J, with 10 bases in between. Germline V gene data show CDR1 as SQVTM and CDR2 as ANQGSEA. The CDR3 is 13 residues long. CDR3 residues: CSVVQDVSYEQYF. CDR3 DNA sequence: TGCAGCGTTGTCCAGGATGTCTCCTACGAGCAGTACTTC.

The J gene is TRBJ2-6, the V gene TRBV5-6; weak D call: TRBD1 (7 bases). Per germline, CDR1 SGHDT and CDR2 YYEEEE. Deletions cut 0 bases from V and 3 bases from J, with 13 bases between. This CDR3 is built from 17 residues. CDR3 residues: CASSLDRGGGGANVLTF. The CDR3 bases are TGTGCCAGCAGCTTGGACAGGGGAGGTGGTGGGGCCAACGTCCTGACTTTC.

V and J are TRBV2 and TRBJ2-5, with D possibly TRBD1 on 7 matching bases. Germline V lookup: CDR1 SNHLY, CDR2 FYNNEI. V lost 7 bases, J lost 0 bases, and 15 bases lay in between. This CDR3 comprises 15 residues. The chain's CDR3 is CASTTGGGYQETQYF. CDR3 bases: TGTGCCAGCACCACAGGAGGGGGCTACCAAGAGACCCAGTACTTC.

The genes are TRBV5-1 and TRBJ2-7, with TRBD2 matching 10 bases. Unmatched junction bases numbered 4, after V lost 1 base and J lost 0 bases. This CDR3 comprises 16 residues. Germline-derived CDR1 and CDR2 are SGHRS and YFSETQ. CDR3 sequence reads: CASSLSSGGTSYEQYF. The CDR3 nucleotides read TGCGCCAGCAGCTTGAGTAGCGGGGGGACCTCCTACGAGCAGTACTTC.

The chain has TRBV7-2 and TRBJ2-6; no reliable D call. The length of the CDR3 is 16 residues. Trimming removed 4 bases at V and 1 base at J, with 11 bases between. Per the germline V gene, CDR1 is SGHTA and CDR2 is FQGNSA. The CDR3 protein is CASSSQALSGANVLTF. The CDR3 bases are TGTGCCAGCAGCTCCCAGGCCTTATCTGGGGCCAACGTCCTGACTTTC.

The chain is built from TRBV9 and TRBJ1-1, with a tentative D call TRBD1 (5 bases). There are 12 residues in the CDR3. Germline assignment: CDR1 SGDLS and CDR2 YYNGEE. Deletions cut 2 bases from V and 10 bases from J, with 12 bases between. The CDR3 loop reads CASSVIGGRAFF. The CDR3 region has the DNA TGTGCCAGCAGCGTTATCGGGGGAAGAGCTTTCTTT. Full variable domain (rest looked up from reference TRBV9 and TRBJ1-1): DSGVTQTPKHLITATGQRVTLRCSPRSGDLSVYWYQQSLDQGLQFLIQYYNGEERAKGNILERFSAQQFPDLHSELNLSSLELGDSALYFCASSVIGGRAFFGQGTRLTVV.

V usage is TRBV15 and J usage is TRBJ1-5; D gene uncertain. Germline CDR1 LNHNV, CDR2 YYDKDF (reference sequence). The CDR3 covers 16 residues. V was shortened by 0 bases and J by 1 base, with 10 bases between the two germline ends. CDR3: CATSRDRAMSNQPQHF. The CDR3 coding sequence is TGTGCCACCAGCAGAGATCGGGCTATGAGCAATCAGCCCCAGCATTTT.

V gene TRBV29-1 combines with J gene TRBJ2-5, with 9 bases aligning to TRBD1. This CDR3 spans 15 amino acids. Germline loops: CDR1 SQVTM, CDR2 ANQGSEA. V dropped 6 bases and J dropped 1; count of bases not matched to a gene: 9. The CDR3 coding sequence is TGCAGCGTCTCACAGGGGGCTGGCTTCCAAGAGACCCAGTACTTC. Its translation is CSVSQGAGFQETQYF. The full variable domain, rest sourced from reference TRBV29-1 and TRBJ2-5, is SAVISQKPSRDICQRGTSLTIQCQVDSQVTMMFWYRQQPGQSLTLIATANQGSEATYESGFVIDKFPISRPNLTFSTLTVSNMSPEDSSIYLCSVSQGAGFQETQYFGPGTRLLVL.

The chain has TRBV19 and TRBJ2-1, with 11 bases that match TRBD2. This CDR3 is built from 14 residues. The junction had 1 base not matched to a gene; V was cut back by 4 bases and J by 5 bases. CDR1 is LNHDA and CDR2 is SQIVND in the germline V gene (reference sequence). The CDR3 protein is CASSTSGGHNEQFF. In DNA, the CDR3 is TGTGCCAGTAGTACTAGCGGGGGGCACAATGAGCAGTTCTTC.

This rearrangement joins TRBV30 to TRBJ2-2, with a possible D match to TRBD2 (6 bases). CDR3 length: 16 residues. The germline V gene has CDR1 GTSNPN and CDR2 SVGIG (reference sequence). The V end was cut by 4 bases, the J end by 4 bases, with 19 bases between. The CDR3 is CAWKNKGTSTTGELFF. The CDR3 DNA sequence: TGTGCCTGGAAAAACAAAGGGACTTCAACCACCGGGGAGCTGTTTTTT.

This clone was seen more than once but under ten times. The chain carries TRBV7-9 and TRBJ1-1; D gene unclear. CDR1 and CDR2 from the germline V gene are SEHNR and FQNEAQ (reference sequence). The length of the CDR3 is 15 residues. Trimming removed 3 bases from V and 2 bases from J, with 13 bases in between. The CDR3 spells CASSFSGRTNTEAFF. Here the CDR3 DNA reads TGTGCCAGCAGCTTTAGTGGACGGACCAACACTGAAGCTTTCTTT.